This T cell receptor (beta chain) stems from a study of T cells in Graves' hyperthyroidism and ophthalmopathy. Study findings and constraints: The majority of expanded thyroid clonotypes above 0.001 also appeared in blood. A 13 V-J signature model discriminated ophthalmopathy versus stable hyperthyroidism.

There were TCR beta CDR3 regions amplified from RNA transcripts. Using the HTBI primer set, a first-round RT-PCR was run on the TCR CDR3. Each CDR3 protein gets one entry after TCRdb re-called the multiplex PCR reads with MiXCR. In the table there are about 400,000 distinct CDR3 sequences, around 13% of which are singletons. Absent ophthalmopathy progression within 18 months defined stable Graves' hyperthyroidism. Diagnoses were made from clinical symptoms, serum measures (thyroxine and TRAb), thyroid ultrasound and orbital computed tomography. On this clonotype: Its antigen is not identified.

The CDR3 has 15 amino acids. The V and J ends lost 1 base and 5 bases respectively, with 9 bases between them. The germline gives CDR1 SEHNR, CDR2 FQNEAQ (reference sequence). This receptor was taken from a woman between 18 and 29 years old with Graves' hyperthyroidism. Sequenced: blood. The chain couples TRBV7-9 to TRBJ1-6, with unresolved D. This CDR3 is CASSLGWPDNSPLHF. DNA for the CDR3: TGTGCCAGCAGCTTAGGATGGCCGGATAATTCACCCCTCCACTTT.